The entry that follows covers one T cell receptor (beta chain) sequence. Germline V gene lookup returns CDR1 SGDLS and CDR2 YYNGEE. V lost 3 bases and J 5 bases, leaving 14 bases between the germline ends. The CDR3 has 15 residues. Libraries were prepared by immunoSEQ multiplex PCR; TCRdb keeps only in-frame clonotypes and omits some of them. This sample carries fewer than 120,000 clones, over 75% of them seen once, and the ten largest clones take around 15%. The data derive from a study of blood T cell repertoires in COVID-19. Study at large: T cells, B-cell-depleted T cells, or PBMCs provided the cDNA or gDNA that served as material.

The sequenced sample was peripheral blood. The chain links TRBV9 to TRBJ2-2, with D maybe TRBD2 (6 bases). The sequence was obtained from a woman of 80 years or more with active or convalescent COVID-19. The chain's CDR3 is CASSASASATGELFF. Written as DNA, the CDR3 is TGTGCCAGCAGCGCAAGCGCTAGCGCGACCGGGGAGCTGTTTTTT.